This T cell receptor (beta chain) comes out of a study of T-cell memory formation after mild COVID-19. Study information: Each donor largely had its own TCR clusters.

Worth noting for this clonotype: What it binds is unknown.

With constant-segment primers, 5'RACE yielded cDNA libraries of TCR alpha and TCR beta that carried sample barcodes and UMIs. TCRdb recomputed calls from the 5' RACE reads with MiXCR, one row per CDR3 protein. Counted here are approximately 100,000 distinct CDR3 sequences, about 18% occurring once; the ten biggest clones make up 25% to 30%. Regarding the study as a whole: Clones contracting day 15 to 85 were balanced CD4/CD8; later expanders leaned CD4+.

V shed 3 bases and J 0 bases; nucleotides not matched to a gene: 9. The germline CDR1 and CDR2 sequences are SGDLS and YYNGEE. This CDR3 has 17 amino acids. Sequenced material: PBMCs or a T cell subset sorted from them (not recorded which). The chain employs TRBV9 and TRBJ1-3; the match to TRBD1 covers 7 bases. The TCR sequence derives from an adult woman who had mild COVID-19 (a few samples of this study predate the infection). Cell type and time point are not known. The CDR3 spells CASSAMTGPDSGNTIYF. The CDR3 DNA sequence: TGTGCCAGCAGCGCTATGACAGGGCCCGACTCTGGAAACACCATATATTTT.